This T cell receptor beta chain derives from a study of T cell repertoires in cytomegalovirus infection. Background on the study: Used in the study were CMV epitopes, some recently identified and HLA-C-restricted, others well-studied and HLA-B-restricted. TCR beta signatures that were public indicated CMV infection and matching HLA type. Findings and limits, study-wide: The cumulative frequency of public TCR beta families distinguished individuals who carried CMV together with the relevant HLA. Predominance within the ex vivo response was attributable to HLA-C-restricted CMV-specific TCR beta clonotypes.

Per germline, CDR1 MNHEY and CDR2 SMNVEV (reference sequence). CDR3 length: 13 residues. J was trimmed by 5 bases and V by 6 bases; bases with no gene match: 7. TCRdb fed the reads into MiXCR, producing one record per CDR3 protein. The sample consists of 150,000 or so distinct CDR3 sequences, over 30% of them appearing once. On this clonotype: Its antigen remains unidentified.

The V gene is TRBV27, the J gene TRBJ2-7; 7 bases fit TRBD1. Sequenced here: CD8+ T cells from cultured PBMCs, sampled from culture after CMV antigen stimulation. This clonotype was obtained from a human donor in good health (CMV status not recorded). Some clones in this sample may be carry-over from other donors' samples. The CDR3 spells CASSQGTANEQYF. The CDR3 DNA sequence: TGTGCCAGCAGCCAGGGGACAGCTAACGAGCAGTACTTC.